These 15 T cell receptor beta chains share one sample of origin, sequenced in a study of T-cell reconstitution after alpha-beta-depleted transplantation in children. Unique molecular identifiers featured in how the TCRbeta library was prepared. Each CDR3 protein gets one entry after TCRdb re-called the PCR reads with MiXCR. The sample contains over 25,000 distinct CDR3 sequences, roughly a sixth of which appear only once. This specimen was PBMCs, mostly from graft donor cells, taken 60 days after TCRalphabeta/CD19-depleted stem cell transplant. The receptors shown here come from a male patient between 2 and 10 years old who had a stem cell transplant for acute lymphoblastic leukemia, so the T cells may come from the graft donor.

The chain joins TRBV6-6 to TRBJ2-5, with D perhaps being TRBD1 or TRBD2 (5 bases each). This CDR3 spans 13 amino acids. Looked up from germline, CDR1 is MNHNY and CDR2 is SVGAGI (reference sequence). V was cut by 3 bases and J by 9 bases, with 14 bases left in between. CDR3 bases: TGTGCCAGCAGTTATGGGGGTAGGGTGGCCCAGTACTTC. Its protein product is CASSYGGRVAQYF.

In its sample, this clonotype was seen many times. This chain connects TRBV16 to TRBJ2-2; 8 nucleotides agree with TRBD1. The junction had 10 bases not matched to a gene; V was cut back by 8 bases and J by 5 bases. Per germline, CDR1 KGHSY and CDR2 FQNENV. The CDR3 runs to 15 residues. DNA of the CDR3: TGTGCCAGCGGGACTCGGACAGGGAGTACCGGGGAGCTGTTTTTT. This codes for CASGTRTGSTGELFF.

The genes are TRBV28 and TRBJ1-1; D remains ambiguous. This CDR3 region has 13 residues. Deletions cut 8 bases from V and 0 bases from J, with 10 bases between. The germline V gene encodes CDR1 MDHEN and CDR2 SYDVKM. The CDR3 region is CASLLGMNTEAFF. CDR3 bases: TGTGCCAGCCTATTGGGTATGAACACTGAAGCTTTCTTT.

There are many counts of this clonotype. The chain combines TRBV5-6 with TRBJ2-3, with D perhaps TRBD2 (7 bases). The CDR3 has 15 amino acids. V gave up 0 bases and J gave up 4 bases, with 12 bases separating them. Germline V lookup: CDR1 SGHDT, CDR2 YYEEEE. DNA of the CDR3: TGTGCCAGCAGCTTGGAGGTAGGGGGGGCAGATACGCAGTATTTT. This codes for CASSLEVGGADTQYF.

This clonotype has a count of ten or more. V is TRBV28 and J is TRBJ2-3; D unresolved. The CDR3 has 15 amino acids. The germline V gene encodes CDR1 MDHEN and CDR2 SYDVKM. Trimming took off 3 bases at V and 4 bases at J, with 14 bases between the two ends. The CDR3 reads CASSLASGFPDTQYF. CDR3 sequence (DNA): TGTGCCAGCAGTTTGGCGTCAGGTTTCCCAGATACGCAGTATTTT.

CDR3 DNA sequence: TGTGCCAGCAGTCGGGGAAAGCCGAATTTTTATCAGCCCCAGCATTTT. This encodes CASSRGKPNFYQPQHF. V and J are TRBV28 and TRBJ1-5, with D hard to call. Trimming took 5 bases from V and 5 from J, leaving 19 bases between them. The CDR3 extends over 16 amino acids. The V gene's germline CDR1 is MDHEN and CDR2 SYDVKM.

This clonotype was found many times. The rearrangement links TRBV28 to TRBJ2-3, with a weak D call TRBD1 (5 bases). V was pared by 2 bases and J by 6 bases, with 12 bases between. This CDR3 comprises 14 residues. CDR1 is MDHEN and CDR2 is SYDVKM in the germline V gene. CDR3: CASSLRRGRDTQYF. CDR3 nucleotides: TGTGCCAGCAGTTTAAGAAGGGGTAGGGATACGCAGTATTTT.

This clonotype was seen more than once but under ten times. The chain is built from TRBV28 and TRBJ2-5; the D is unclear. V gave up 2 bases and J gave up 4 bases, with 14 bases separating them. The CDR3 has 15 residues. Germline V gene data show CDR1 as MDHEN and CDR2 as SYDVKM. The CDR3 nucleotides are TGTGCCAGCAGTTTAGCCCCCTCGTGGGGAGAGACCCAGTACTTC. Translating gives CASSLAPSWGETQYF.

This clonotype appeared many times. The V gene is TRBV24-1, the J gene TRBJ2-1; 14 bases fit TRBD2. The CDR3 runs 19 residues. The V gene's germline CDR1 is KGHDR and CDR2 SFDVKD. V lost 2 bases to trimming and J lost 1 base; unmatched junction nucleotides: 6. The chain's CDR3 is CATSDSGLAGATSYNEQFF. The CDR3 coding sequence is TGTGCCACCAGTGATTCGGGACTAGCGGGGGCCACATCCTACAATGAGCAGTTCTTC.

This clonotype was found many times. The rearrangement uses TRBV6-5 and TRBJ1-3; no definite D call. V lost 5 bases, J lost 0 bases, and 11 bases lay in between. The CDR3 totals 15 residues. Germline CDR1 reads MNHEY; CDR2 reads SVGAGI. CDR3 DNA sequence: TGTGCCAGCAGTCGGACGGCAAGCTCTGGAAACACCATATATTTT. This codes for CASSRTASSGNTIYF.

The genes are TRBV7-9 and TRBJ2-7; D possibly matches TRBD1 or TRBD2 (5 bases each). Per germline, CDR1 SEHNR and CDR2 FQNEAQ (reference sequence). CDR3 size: 13 residues. The V end lost 5 bases, the J end lost 4 bases, and 12 bases lay between the germline ends. CDR3 nucleotides: TGTGCCAGCAGCCCGGGACCGGCTTACGAGCAGTACTTC. This translates into CASSPGPAYEQYF.

The gene calls are TRBV10-3 and TRBJ2-2; D perhaps matches TRBD2 (6 bases). This CDR3 has 14 amino acids. Germline-derived CDR1 and CDR2 are ENHRY and SYGVKD. Trimming took off 3 bases at V and 3 bases at J, with 8 bases between the two ends. For the CDR3, the DNA is TGTGCCATCAGTGAATCGGGGGACACCGGGGAGCTGTTTTTT. Protein: CAISESGDTGELFF.

The chain couples TRBV27 to TRBJ1-4; possible D gene TRBD1, 5 bases. Germline V CDR1 and CDR2: MNHEY, SMNVEV (reference sequence). This CDR3 has 14 amino acids. V shed 2 bases and J shed 8 bases, with 12 bases lying between them. CDR3 in amino acids: CASSLQGVGEKLFF. CDR3 bases: TGTGCCAGCAGTTTACAAGGGGTGGGGGAAAAACTGTTTTTT.

The V and J genes are TRBV5-1 and TRBJ1-4; D is ambiguous. The CDR3 length is 16 residues. Germline V lookup: CDR1 SGHRS, CDR2 YFSETQ. V lost 0 bases and J lost 5, with 14 bases in between. The CDR3 coding sequence is TGCGCCAGCAGCTTGGACCCAACAATAGGCAATGAAAAACTGTTTTTT. This sequence encodes CASSLDPTIGNEKLFF.

This clonotype was observed at least ten times. This chain uses TRBV20-1 with TRBJ1-1; 10 bases map to TRBD1. V was pared by 3 bases and J by 2 bases, with 6 bases of the junction left unmatched. Germline assignment: CDR1 DFQATT and CDR2 SNEGSKA (reference sequence). This CDR3 contains 15 residues. In nucleotides, the CDR3 is TGCAGTGCTAGCATTAGGGACAGGGGAAACACTGAAGCTTTCTTT. Its translation: CSASIRDRGNTEAFF.